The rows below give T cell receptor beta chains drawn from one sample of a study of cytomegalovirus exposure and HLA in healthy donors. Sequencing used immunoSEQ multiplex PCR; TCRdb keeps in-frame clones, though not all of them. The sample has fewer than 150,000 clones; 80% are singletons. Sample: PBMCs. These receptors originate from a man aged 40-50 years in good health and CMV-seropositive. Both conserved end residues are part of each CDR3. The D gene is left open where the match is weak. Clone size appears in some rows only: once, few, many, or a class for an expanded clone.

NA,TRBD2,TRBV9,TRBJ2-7,CASASEIAGYEQYF,TGTGCCAGCGCCTCGGAGATAGCGGGCTACGAGCAGTACTTC
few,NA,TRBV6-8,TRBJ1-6,CASRYRTSLSF,TGTGCCAGCAGGTATCGGACAAGCTTGTCATTT
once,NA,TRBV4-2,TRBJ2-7,CASSQRLTYEQYF,TGTGCCAGCAGCCAACGACTTACCTACGAGCAGTACTTC
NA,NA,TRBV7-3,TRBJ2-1,CASSFGSIIGDEQFF,TGTGCCAGCAGCTTCGGGAGTATTATTGGCGATGAGCAGTTCTTC
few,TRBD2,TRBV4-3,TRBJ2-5,CASSQDRLAGGQETQYF,TGCGCCAGCAGCCAAGATCGCCTAGCGGGGGGCCAAGAGACCCAGTACTTC
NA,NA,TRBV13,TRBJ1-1,CASSYDRNTEAFF,TGTGCCAGCAGCTATGACAGAAACACTGAAGCTTTCTTT
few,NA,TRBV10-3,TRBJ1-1,CAISEPTGPEAFF,TGTGCCATCAGTGAGCCGACAGGACCTGAAGCTTTCTTT
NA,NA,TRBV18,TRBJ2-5,CASSQGRQETQYF,TGTGCCAGCTCACAAGGGAGGCAAGAGACCCAGTACTTC
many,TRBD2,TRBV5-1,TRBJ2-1,CASSLTGGSGDEQFF,TGCGCCAGCAGCTTGACTGGCGGGAGTGGTGATGAGCAGTTCTTC
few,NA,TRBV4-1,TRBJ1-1,CASSQGMRGTEAFF,TGCGCCAGCAGCCAAGGAATGAGGGGGACTGAAGCTTTCTTT
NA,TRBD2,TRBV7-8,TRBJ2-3,CASSLHGGYVTDTQYF,TGTGCCAGCAGCTTACACGGGGGGTATGTCACAGATACGCAGTATTTT
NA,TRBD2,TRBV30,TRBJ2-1,CAWSFPASGVNNEQFF,TGTGCCTGGAGTTTCCCCGCTAGCGGGGTTAACAATGAGCAGTTCTTC
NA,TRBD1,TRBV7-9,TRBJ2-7,CASSPNPGQGTPYEQYF,TGTGCCAGCAGCCCGAATCCGGGACAGGGGACTCCCTACGAGCAGTACTTC
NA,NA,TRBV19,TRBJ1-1,CASSISRGQMNTEAFF,TGTGCCAGTAGTATTTCACGTGGACAGATGAACACTGAGGCTTTCTTT
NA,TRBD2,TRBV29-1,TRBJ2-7,CSVEGTSGGYEQYF,TGCAGCGTAGAAGGGACTAGCGGGGGTTACGAGCAGTACTTC
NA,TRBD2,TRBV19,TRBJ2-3,CASSTTSGVYTDTQYF,TGTGCCAGTAGTACGACTAGCGGGGTCTACACAGATACGCAGTATTTT
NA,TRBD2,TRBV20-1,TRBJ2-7,CSAGTSREQYF,TGCAGTGCTGGGACTAGTCGCGAGCAGTACTTC
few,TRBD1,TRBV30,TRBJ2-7,CAWSVRRQGDEQYF,TGTGCCTGGAGTGTACGAAGGCAGGGGGACGAGCAGTACTTC
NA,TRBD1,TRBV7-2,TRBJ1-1,CASSVDNRGAEAFF,TGTGCCAGCAGCGTAGACAACAGGGGGGCTGAAGCTTTCTTT
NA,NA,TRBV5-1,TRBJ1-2,CASQGDYGYTF,TGCGCCAGCCAGGGCGACTATGGCTACACCTTC
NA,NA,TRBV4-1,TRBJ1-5,CASSPVYSNQPQHF,TGCGCCAGCAGCCCTGTGTATAGCAATCAGCCCCAGCATTTT
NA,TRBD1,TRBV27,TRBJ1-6,CASSLPGQNSPLHF,TGTGCCAGCAGTCTGCCGGGACAGAATTCACCCCTCCACTTT
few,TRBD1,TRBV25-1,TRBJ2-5,CASSAPQGAEETQYF,TGTGCCAGCAGTGCCCCACAGGGGGCTGAGGAGACCCAGTACTTC
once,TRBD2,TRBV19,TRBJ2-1,CASSIGLAGTYNEQFF,TGTGCCAGTAGTATTGGGCTAGCGGGGACATACAATGAGCAGTTCTTC
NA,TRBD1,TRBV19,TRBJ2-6,CASSTSTGGGPLGANVLTF,TGTGCCAGTAGTACCTCTACAGGGGGCGGGCCCCTCGGGGCCAACGTCCTGACTTTC
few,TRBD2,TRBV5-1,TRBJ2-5,CASTQGSTSGQETQYF,TGCGCCAGCACCCAGGGGTCTACTAGCGGCCAAGAGACCCAGTACTTC
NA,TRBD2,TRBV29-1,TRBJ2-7,CSAVAGEDEQYF,TGCAGCGCTGTAGCGGGAGAGGACGAGCAGTACTTC
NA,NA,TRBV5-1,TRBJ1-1,CASSLIDKNTEAFF,TGCGCCAGCAGCTTGATTGACAAGAACACTGAAGCTTTCTTT
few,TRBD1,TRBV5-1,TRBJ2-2,CASSDQQGAYTGELFF,TGCGCCAGCAGCGACCAGCAGGGGGCATACACCGGGGAGCTGTTTTTT
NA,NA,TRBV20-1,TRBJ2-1,CSANRQIEQFF,TGCAGTGCTAACAGACAGATAGAGCAGTTCTTC
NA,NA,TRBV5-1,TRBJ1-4,CASSLSVPATNEKLFF,TGCGCCAGCAGCTTGTCTGTTCCAGCAACTAATGAAAAACTGTTTTTT
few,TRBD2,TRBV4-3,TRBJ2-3,CASSPSSGGADTQYF,TGCGCCAGCAGCCCGTCTAGCGGGGGGGCAGATACGCAGTATTTT
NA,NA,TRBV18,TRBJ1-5,CASSISSNSNQPQHF,TGTGCCAGCTCCATAAGTAGTAATAGCAATCAGCCCCAGCATTTT
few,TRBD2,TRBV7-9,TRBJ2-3,CASSLTSGGRVDTQYF,TGTGCCAGCAGTCTGACTAGCGGGGGGCGCGTAGATACGCAGTATTTT
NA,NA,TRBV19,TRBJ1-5,CASSGFLAGQPQHF,TGTGCCAGTAGTGGGTTCCTGGCGGGTCAGCCCCAGCATTTT
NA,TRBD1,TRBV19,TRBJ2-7,CASSGTESLYEQYF,TGTGCCAGTAGTGGGACAGAGTCTCTCTACGAGCAGTACTTC
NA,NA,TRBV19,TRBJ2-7,CASSDNYEQYF,TGTGCCAGTAGCGACAACTACGAGCAGTACTTC
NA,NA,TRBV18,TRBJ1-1,CASSPGVHHTEAFF,TGTGCCAGCTCACCAGGAGTTCATCACACTGAAGCTTTCTTT
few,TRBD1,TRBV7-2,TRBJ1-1,CASSPEDRALTEAFF,TGTGCCAGCAGCCCCGAGGACAGGGCGTTGACTGAAGCTTTCTTT
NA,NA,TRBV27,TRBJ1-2,CASSYSGGVGYGYTF,TGTGCCAGCAGTTACTCGGGTGGAGTAGGCTATGGCTACACCTTC
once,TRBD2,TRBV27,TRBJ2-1,CASRTSGVSRNEQFF,TGTGCCAGCAGGACTAGCGGGGTATCCAGGAATGAGCAGTTCTTC
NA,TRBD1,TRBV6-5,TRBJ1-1,CASSYRGTGNEAFF,TGTGCCAGCAGTTACCGCGGGACAGGGAATGAAGCTTTCTTT
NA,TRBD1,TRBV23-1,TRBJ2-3,CASSRPQGTSTDTQYF,TGCGCCAGCAGTCGGCCACAGGGGACCAGCACAGATACGCAGTATTTT
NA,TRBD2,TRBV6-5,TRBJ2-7,CASNGRAGYEQYF,TGTGCCAGCAACGGGAGGGCCGGGTACGAGCAGTACTTC
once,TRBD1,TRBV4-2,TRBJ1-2,CASSQSTGSVYGYTF,TGTGCCAGCAGCCAATCGACAGGGTCAGTCTATGGCTACACCTTC
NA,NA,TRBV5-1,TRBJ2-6,CASARAGANVLTF,TGCGCCAGCGCGAGGGCTGGGGCCAACGTCCTGACTTTC
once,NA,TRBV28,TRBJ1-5,CASRRGGDGQPQHF,TGTGCCAGCAGACGAGGGGGTGACGGTCAGCCCCAGCATTTT